The present T cell receptor beta chain was sequenced within a study of CD4 T cells in relation to SARS-CoV-2 and coronaviruses. Study-wide points: The assay detects memory recall responses, not culture-primed primary responses.

Clones were sequenced by immunoSEQ multiplex PCR, and TCRdb holds only the in-frame ones, with some missing. The sample holds approximately 60,000 clones, 90% to 95% seen once. As to this clone: Antigen specificity is unknown.

Germline values: CDR1 LNHDA, CDR2 SQIVND (reference sequence). This CDR3 contains 19 residues. The V end lost 3 bases, the J end lost 4 bases, and 22 bases lay between the germline ends. The gene calls are TRBV19 and TRBJ2-6, with D maybe TRBD2 (6 bases). This clonotype was sampled from an adult with COVID-19. Material: naive CD4+ T cells from PBMCs. Specified subset: naive CD4+ T cells isolated by negative enrichment. The CDR3 bases are TGTGCCAGTAGTATCATTAGCGGTCAATCCCTCTGGGGGGCCAACGTCCTGACTTTC. Translation gives CASSIISGQSLWGANVLTF.